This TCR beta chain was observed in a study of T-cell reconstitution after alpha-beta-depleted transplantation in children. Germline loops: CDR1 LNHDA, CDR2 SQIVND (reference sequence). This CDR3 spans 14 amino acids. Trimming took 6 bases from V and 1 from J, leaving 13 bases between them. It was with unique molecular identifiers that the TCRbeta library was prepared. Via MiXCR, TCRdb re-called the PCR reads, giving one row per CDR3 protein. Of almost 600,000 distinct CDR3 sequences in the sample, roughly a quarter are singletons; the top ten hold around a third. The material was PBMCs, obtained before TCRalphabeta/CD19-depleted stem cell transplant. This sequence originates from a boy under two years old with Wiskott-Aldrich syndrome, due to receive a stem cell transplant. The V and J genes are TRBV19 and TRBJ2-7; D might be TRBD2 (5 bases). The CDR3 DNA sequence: TGTGCCAGTAGCACTGACTATCCGTCCTACGAGCAGTACTTC. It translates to CASSTDYPSYEQYF. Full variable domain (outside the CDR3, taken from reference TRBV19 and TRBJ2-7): DGGITQSPKYLFRKEGQNVTLSCEQNLNHDAMYWYRQDPGQGLRLIYYSQIVNDFQKGDIAEGYSVSREKKESFPLTVTSAQKNPTAFYLCASSTDYPSYEQYFGPGTRLTVT.